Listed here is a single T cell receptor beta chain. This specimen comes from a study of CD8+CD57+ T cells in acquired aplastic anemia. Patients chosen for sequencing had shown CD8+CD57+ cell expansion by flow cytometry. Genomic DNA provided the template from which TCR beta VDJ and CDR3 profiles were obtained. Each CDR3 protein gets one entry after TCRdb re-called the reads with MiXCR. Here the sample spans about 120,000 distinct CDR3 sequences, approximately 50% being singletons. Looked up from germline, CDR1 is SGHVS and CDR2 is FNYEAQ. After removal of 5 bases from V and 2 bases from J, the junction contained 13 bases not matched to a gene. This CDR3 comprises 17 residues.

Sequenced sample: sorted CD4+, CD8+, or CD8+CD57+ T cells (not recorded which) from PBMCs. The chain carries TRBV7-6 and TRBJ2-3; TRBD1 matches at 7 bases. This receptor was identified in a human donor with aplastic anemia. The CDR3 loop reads CASSERSPGGHTDTQYF. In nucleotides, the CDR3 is TGTGCCAGCAGCGAAAGGTCCCCAGGGGGTCACACAGATACGCAGTATTTT.